This T cell receptor beta chain was identified in a study of blood T cells in healthy people across ages. For the study at large: About one barcoded TCR beta cDNA was captured per two T cells.

CDR3 size: 17 residues. Germline CDR1 is SGHRS and CDR2 is YFSETQ. Germline trimming cut 4 bases from V and 8 bases from J; bases unmatched to any gene: 9. Sample-barcoded 5' priming and a J-beta primer mix drove a second PCR of about 6 to 12 cycles. All cDNA molecules were each tagged by a template-switch adaptor with 12 random nucleotides. MiXCR, run by TCRdb on the 5' RACE reads, gives a single entry per CDR3 protein. The sample yields about 1.7 million distinct CDR3 sequences, 28% seen once. This clonotype was detected many times. The source material was blood. This TCR was recovered from a woman aged 30 to 39 in good health. This rearrangement joins TRBV5-1 to TRBJ2-1, with 16 bases matching TRBD2. In nucleotides, the CDR3 is TGCGCCAGCAGCCCGGGACTAGCGGGAGGGCTCGGGGATGAGCAGTTCTTC. It yields the protein CASSPGLAGGLGDEQFF.